The T cell receptor beta chain under discussion was sequenced for a study of tumor-infiltrating lymphocytes in primary liver carcinoma. Starting material of roughly 0.45 ug total RNA yielded TCR beta cDNA via a constant-region primer. Investigators got TCR beta libraries out of three nested multiplex PCR rounds, done with slightly modified ARM-PCR. Two initial PCR rounds of roughly 10 cycles each paired TRBV1-TRBV30 forward primers with a C-beta reverse primer. Each CDR3 protein is one row after TCRdb ran MiXCR on the multiplex PCR reads. The data contain about 97,000 distinct CDR3 sequences, about 70% of them singletons. Co-extracting RNA and DNA was done with about 17-30 mg of unsorted bulk tissue as input. Every tumor was sampled at five separate regions. CDR1 is SGHDN, CDR2 FVKESK, per germline. This CDR3 has 14 amino acids. This clonotype was counted a single time. What it recognizes is unknown. Compared with germline, one end of the junction differs, possibly owing to a read error.

Study-wide results and caveats: The 250 largest clones made up significantly more of tumor than blood repertoires (p = 0.039).

This chain joins TRBV14 and TRBJ2-7, with 7 nucleotides matching TRBD2. This clonotype was sampled from a woman in her fifties or sixties with primary liver carcinoma and hepatitis B virus infection. Sequencing was performed on liver tumor tissue from sampling region 2. The subset is: tumor region T2, inferior pole. The DNA for the CDR3 is TGCGCCAGCAGCCAGGTCGGGACTATAGACAAGCAGTACTTC. Translating gives CASSQVGTIDKQYF.